This is a list of T cell receptor beta chains from one sample in a study of control samples from healthy donors and cancer patients. Only in-frame clones appear in the TCRdb table, and some are missing; sequencing was by immunoSEQ multiplex PCR. The sample has about 120,000 clones; about 88% are singletons. The material sequenced was blood. These receptors were collected from a man younger than 35 in good health. Each CDR3 is given with its conserved first and last residue. D genes are given only for firm matches. Where a row states a size, it is once, few, many or the class of an expanded clone; other rows omit it.

d_gene,j_gene,v_gene,abundance,CDR3aa,CDR3nt
TRBD1,TRBJ1-5,TRBV5-1,.,CASSLGQGEPQHF,TGCGCCAGCAGCTTGGGACAGGGGGAGCCCCAGCATTTT
.,TRBJ2-7,TRBV11-2,.,CASSLGLGARAPFEQYF,TGTGCCAGCAGCTTGGGCCTCGGGGCAAGGGCACCCTTTGAGCAGTACTTC
TRBD1,TRBJ1-1,TRBV18,.,CASSPGGQGVFAFF,TGTGCCAGCTCACCAGGAGGACAGGGTGTGTTTGCTTTCTTT
TRBD1,TRBJ1-5,TRBV5-1,.,CASSFTGTENQPQHF,TGCGCCAGCAGCTTTACTGGGACAGAAAATCAGCCCCAGCATTTT
.,TRBJ2-5,TRBV28,.,CASYERAKETQYF,TGTGCCAGCTACGAGCGGGCTAAAGAGACCCAGTACTTC
.,TRBJ2-3,TRBV6-4,few,CASSDSYGSTDTQYF,TGTGCCAGCAGTGACTCGTACGGGTCCACAGATACGCAGTATTTT
TRBD2,TRBJ2-1,TRBV13,.,CASTKRLANIDEQFF,TGTGCCAGCACCAAGAGACTAGCGAATATTGATGAGCAGTTCTTC
.,TRBJ2-2,TRBV5-8,.,CASRSRNTGELFF,TGTGCCAGCCGTTCCAGGAACACCGGGGAGCTGTTTTTT
.,TRBJ2-5,TRBV7-9,.,CASSFGPRTETQYF,TGTGCCAGCAGCTTTGGTCCCAGGACGGAGACCCAGTACTTC
.,TRBJ1-6,TRBV28,.,CASSSNRAGSYNSPLHF,TGTGCCAGCAGTTCGAACAGGGCCGGCTCCTATAATTCACCCCTCCACTTT
.,TRBJ2-7,TRBV19,few,CASSIDRSQEFEQYF,TGTGCCAGTAGTATAGACAGATCTCAGGAGTTCGAGCAGTACTTC
.,TRBJ1-5,TRBV30,.,CAWSAYGTPGQPQHF,TGTGCCTGGAGTGCTTATGGGACCCCGGGGCAGCCCCAGCATTTT
TRBD2,TRBJ2-1,TRBV10-2,.,CASSESRGGSSYNEQFF,TGCGCCAGCAGTGAGTCGCGCGGCGGGAGCTCCTACAATGAGCAGTTCTTC
.,TRBJ2-7,TRBV30,.,CAWSPRDQTYEQYF,TGTGCCTGGAGCCCCAGGGACCAAACCTACGAGCAGTACTTC
.,TRBJ2-7,TRBV27,medium-sized,CASSFTYRDHEQYF,TGTGCCAGCAGTTTTACGTACAGGGACCACGAGCAGTACTTC
TRBD2,TRBJ2-5,TRBV6-4,.,CASSPDLSTSGRPQETQYF,TGTGCCAGCAGTCCAGATCTCTCGACTAGCGGGAGGCCCCAAGAGACCCAGTACTTC
.,TRBJ2-1,TRBV24-1,.,CATSDIERSSYNEQFF,TGTGCCACCAGTGATATTGAGCGGAGCTCCTACAATGAGCAGTTCTTC
.,TRBJ1-2,TRBV5-6,once,CASSLGGGPYGYTF,TGTGCCAGCAGCTTGGGCGGGGGACCTTATGGCTACACCTTC
TRBD2,TRBJ2-7,TRBV28,.,CASTTAAGGKYEQYF,TGTGCCAGCACCACAGCAGCGGGAGGAAAATACGAGCAGTACTTC
.,TRBJ2-7,TRBV5-4,.,CASSEINRVAYEQYF,TGTGCCAGCAGCGAAATTAACAGGGTAGCCTACGAGCAGTACTTC
.,TRBJ2-5,TRBV5-4,.,CASSSGETQYF,TGTGCCAGCAGCAGCGGCGAGACCCAGTACTTC
.,TRBJ2-5,TRBV29-1,.,CSVALPGIQETQYF,TGCAGCGTTGCCCTACCGGGAATCCAAGAGACCCAGTACTTC
.,TRBJ1-1,TRBV11-2,.,CASSLVIANTEAFF,TGTGCCAGCAGCTTAGTAATAGCAAACACTGAAGCTTTCTTT
.,TRBJ1-4,TRBV18,.,CASSLSSPLATNEKLFF,TGTGCCAGCTCACTATCGAGCCCCCTTGCAACTAATGAAAAACTGTTTTTT
.,TRBJ1-1,TRBV28,few,CASSSNTEEAFF,TGTGCCAGCAGTTCCAACACGGAAGAAGCTTTCTTT
.,TRBJ2-7,TRBV7-9,.,CASSFGDSYEQYF,TGTGCCAGCAGCTTCGGGGACTCCTACGAGCAGTACTTC
TRBD1,TRBJ2-5,TRBV19,.,CASSIDKTGVETQYF,TGTGCCAGTAGTATAGATAAGACAGGGGTCGAGACCCAGTACTTC
.,TRBJ2-6,TRBV19,once,CASSLGSPGANVLTF,TGTGCCAGTAGTCTCGGGAGCCCTGGGGCCAACGTCCTGACTTTC
TRBD2,TRBJ2-7,TRBV28,.,CASSIAGAVYEQYF,TGTGCCAGCAGTATAGCGGGGGCAGTCTACGAGCAGTACTTC
TRBD1,TRBJ2-7,TRBV9,.,CASSVRDRGTYEQYF,TGTGCCAGCAGCGTCAGGGACAGGGGCACCTACGAGCAGTACTTC
.,TRBJ1-2,TRBV20-1,.,CSARGGYTF,TGCAGTGCTAGAGGCGGCTACACCTTC
.,TRBJ1-2,TRBV29-1,.,CSVVSRDMTYGYTF,TGCAGCGTTGTAAGCCGGGATATGACCTATGGCTACACCTTC
.,TRBJ1-2,TRBV29-1,.,CSATVRYGYTF,TGCAGCGCCACGGTACGCTATGGCTACACCTTC
.,TRBJ1-1,TRBV5-1,.,CASSLSLGTEAFF,TGCGCCAGCAGCTTAAGTCTTGGAACTGAAGCTTTCTTT
.,TRBJ1-6,TRBV7-9,.,CASSYRTTHSPLHF,TGTGCCAGCAGCTATCGGACAACCCATTCCCCCCTCCACTTT
.,TRBJ2-1,TRBV18,.,CASSPGVTVPYNEQFF,TGTGCCAGCTCACCAGGTGTTACCGTGCCCTACAATGAGCAGTTCTTC
.,TRBJ2-7,TRBV5-1,.,CASSLDVEQYF,TGCGCCAGCAGCTTGGACGTCGAGCAGTACTTC
.,TRBJ2-3,TRBV10-1,few,CASSESKGWRRDTQYF,TGCGCCAGCAGTGAGTCGAAAGGATGGAGGAGAGATACGCAGTATTTT
.,TRBJ1-1,TRBV5-1,.,CASSVTPTGRKNLNTEAFF,TGCGCCAGCAGCGTAACTCCTACAGGGCGAAAGAATCTGAACACTGAAGCTTTCTTT
TRBD1,TRBJ1-1,TRBV6-1,.,CASSETRGRTEAFF,TGTGCCAGCAGTGAAACAAGGGGGCGAACTGAAGCTTTCTTT
TRBD1,TRBJ1-2,TRBV6-5,.,CASSLGTGNGYTF,TGTGCCAGCAGTCTAGGGACAGGGAACGGCTACACCTTC
.,TRBJ2-5,TRBV7-9,.,CASSLVQSGETQYF,TGTGCCAGCAGCTTAGTTCAGAGTGGGGAGACCCAGTACTTC
.,TRBJ1-3,TRBV10-2,.,CASSERAFSGNTIYF,TGCGCCAGCTCGGAGAGGGCCTTCTCTGGAAACACCATATATTTT
TRBD1,TRBJ2-7,TRBV5-1,.,CASSLTGGEGVYEQYF,TGCGCCAGCAGCCTTACAGGGGGCGAAGGGGTCTACGAGCAGTACTTC
.,TRBJ2-3,TRBV4-1,once,CASSQEGAGPSTDTQYF,TGCGCCAGCAGCCAAGAAGGGGCAGGGCCTAGCACAGATACGCAGTATTTT
TRBD2,TRBJ2-7,TRBV4-1,.,CASSEPLAGGSYEQYF,TGCGCCAGCAGCGAACCGTTAGCGGGAGGGTCCTACGAGCAGTACTTC
.,TRBJ1-2,TRBV6-4,.,CASSDSGLGQGHYGYTF,TGTGCCAGCAGTGACTCAGGACTAGGCCAGGGGCACTATGGCTACACCTTC
.,TRBJ2-7,TRBV12-3/TRBV12-4,.,CASSLQGNEQYF,TGTGCCAGCAGTTTACAGGGTAACGAGCAGTACTTC
.,TRBJ1-2,TRBV9,.,CASSLNSYYGYTF,TGTGCCAGCAGCCTGAATTCCTACTATGGCTACACCTTC
TRBD2,TRBJ2-1,TRBV7-9,.,CASSPLAGGWGEQFF,TGTGCCAGCAGCCCGCTAGCGGGAGGGTGGGGTGAGCAGTTCTTC
.,TRBJ1-5,TRBV5-1,.,CASSDGRNQPQHF,TGCGCCAGCAGCGACGGACGGAATCAGCCCCAGCATTTT